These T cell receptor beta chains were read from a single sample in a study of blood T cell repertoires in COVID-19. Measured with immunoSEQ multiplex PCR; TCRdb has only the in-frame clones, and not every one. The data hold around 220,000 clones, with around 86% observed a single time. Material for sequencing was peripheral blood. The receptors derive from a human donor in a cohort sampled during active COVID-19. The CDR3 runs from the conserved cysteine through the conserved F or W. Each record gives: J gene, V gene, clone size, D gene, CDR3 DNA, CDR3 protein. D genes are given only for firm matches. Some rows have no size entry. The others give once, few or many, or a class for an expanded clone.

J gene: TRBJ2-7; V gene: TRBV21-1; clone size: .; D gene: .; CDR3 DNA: TGTGCCAGCAGCAAAGCGTCGGCAGGGGCGAATTCCTACGAGCAGTACTTC; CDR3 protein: CASSKASAGANSYEQYF
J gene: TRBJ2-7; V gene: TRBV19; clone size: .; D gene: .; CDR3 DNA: TGTGCCAGTAGTACCCGACAGAAAACCAACTACGAGCAGTACTTC; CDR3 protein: CASSTRQKTNYEQYF
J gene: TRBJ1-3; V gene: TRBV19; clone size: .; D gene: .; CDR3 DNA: TGTGCCAGTAGTACAGGGAATGCTGGAAACACCATATATTTT; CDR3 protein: CASSTGNAGNTIYF
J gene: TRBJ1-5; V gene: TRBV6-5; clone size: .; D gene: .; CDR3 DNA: TGTGCCAGCAGTTACACCGGCGCAGGGAACAATCAGCCCCAGCATTTT; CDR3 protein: CASSYTGAGNNQPQHF
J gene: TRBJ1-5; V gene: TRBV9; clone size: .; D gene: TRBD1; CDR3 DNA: TGTGCCAGCAGCGTAGAGGACAGGGGGGTCTCAAATCAGCCCCAGCATTTT; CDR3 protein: CASSVEDRGVSNQPQHF
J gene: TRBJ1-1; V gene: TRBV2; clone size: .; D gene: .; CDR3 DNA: TGTGCCAGCAAAAAAACAATAGGGGGTAACACTGAAGCTTTCTTT; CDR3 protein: CASKKTIGGNTEAFF
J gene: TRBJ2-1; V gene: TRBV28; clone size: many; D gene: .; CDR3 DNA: TGTGCCAGCAGTTTCCCCCCGGACGGACTTTCCTACAATGAGCAGTTCTTC; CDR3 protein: CASSFPPDGLSYNEQFF
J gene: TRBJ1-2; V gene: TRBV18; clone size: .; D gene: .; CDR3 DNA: TGTGCCAGCTCACCCCCCGGGACTCGCCCTCGGTACACCTTC; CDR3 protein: CASSPPGTRPRYTF
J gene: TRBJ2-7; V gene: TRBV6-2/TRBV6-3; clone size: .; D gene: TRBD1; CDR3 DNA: TGTGCCAGCAGCCCCGGACAGGGAGGCTACGAGCAGTACTTC; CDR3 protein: CASSPGQGGYEQYF
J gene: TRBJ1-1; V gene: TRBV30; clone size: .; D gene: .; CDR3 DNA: TGTGCCTGGACGGGACTAACTGAAGCTTTCTTT; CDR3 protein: CAWTGLTEAFF
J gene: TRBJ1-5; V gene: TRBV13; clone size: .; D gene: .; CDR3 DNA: TGTGCCAGCAGCGGGGGCCCCGGTCAGCCCCAGCATTTT; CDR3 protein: CASSGGPGQPQHF
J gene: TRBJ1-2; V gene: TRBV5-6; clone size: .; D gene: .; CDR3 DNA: TGTGCCAGCAGCTCGACAGGCACTGACTATGGCTACACCTTC; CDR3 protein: CASSSTGTDYGYTF
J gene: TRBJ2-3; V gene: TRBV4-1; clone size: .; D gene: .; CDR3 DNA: TGCGCCAGCAGCCAAGACATACACGCCGGGACTCCTCGGGCAGATACGCAGTATTTT; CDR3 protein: CASSQDIHAGTPRADTQYF
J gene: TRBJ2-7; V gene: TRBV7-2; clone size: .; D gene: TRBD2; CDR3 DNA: TGTGCCAGCATACTGGGGACTAGGAGCGCCGAGCAGTACTTC; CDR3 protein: CASILGTRSAEQYF
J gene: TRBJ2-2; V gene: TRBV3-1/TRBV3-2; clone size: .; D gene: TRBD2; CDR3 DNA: TGTGCCAGCAGCCAAGTCGAGGGACTAGCGGGAGTTACAGACACCGGGGAGCTGTTTTTT; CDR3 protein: CASSQVEGLAGVTDTGELFF
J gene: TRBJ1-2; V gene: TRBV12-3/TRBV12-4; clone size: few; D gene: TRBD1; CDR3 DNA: TGTGCCAGCAGTCTGACAGGGGACTATGGCTACACCTTC; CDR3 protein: CASSLTGDYGYTF
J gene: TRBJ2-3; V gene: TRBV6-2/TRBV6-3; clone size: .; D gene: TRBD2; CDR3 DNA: TGTGCCAGCAGTTATGAGTACGGGACTAGCGAGACAGATACGCAGTATTTT; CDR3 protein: CASSYEYGTSETDTQYF
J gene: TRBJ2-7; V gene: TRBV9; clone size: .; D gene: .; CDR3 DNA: TGTGCCAGCAGCGTAGTGACACCTTCCTACGAGCAGTACTTC; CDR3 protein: CASSVVTPSYEQYF
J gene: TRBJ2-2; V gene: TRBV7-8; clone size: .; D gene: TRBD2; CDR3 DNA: TGTGCCAGCAGCTTAGGGAGGGGGCGGCTAGCGGGAGGGAACACCGGGGAGCTGTTTTTT; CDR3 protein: CASSLGRGRLAGGNTGELFF
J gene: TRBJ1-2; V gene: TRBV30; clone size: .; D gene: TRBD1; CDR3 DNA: TGTGCCTGGAGTCCCAGGGGGCGGTGGTATGGCTACACCTTC; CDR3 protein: CAWSPRGRWYGYTF
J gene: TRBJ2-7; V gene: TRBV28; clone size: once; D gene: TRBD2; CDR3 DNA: TGTGCCAGCAGTTGGGTAGCGGGCCGCTCCTACGAGCAGTACTTC; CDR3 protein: CASSWVAGRSYEQYF
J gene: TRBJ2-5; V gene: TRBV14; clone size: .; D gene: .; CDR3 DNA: TGTGCCAGCAGCCAAGATCTTGCGGGTGTAGAGACCCAGTACTTC; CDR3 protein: CASSQDLAGVETQYF
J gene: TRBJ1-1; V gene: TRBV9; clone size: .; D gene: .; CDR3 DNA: TGTGCCAGCAGCCTAGCAGGGTCTGGCACTGAAGCTTTCTTT; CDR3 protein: CASSLAGSGTEAFF
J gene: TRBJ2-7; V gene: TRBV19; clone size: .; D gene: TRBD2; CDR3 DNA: TGTGCCAGTAGTATGGTAGCGGGAGGAAACGAGCAGTACTTC; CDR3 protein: CASSMVAGGNEQYF
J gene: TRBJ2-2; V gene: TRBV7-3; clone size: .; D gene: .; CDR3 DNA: TGTGCCAGCAGTCCCGTAGTAACGAACACCGGGGAGCTGTTTTTT; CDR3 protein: CASSPVVTNTGELFF
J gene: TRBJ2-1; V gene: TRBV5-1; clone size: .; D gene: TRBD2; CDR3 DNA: TGCGCCAGCAGCTTGGGGACTAGCGGGACGAATGAGCAGTTCTTC; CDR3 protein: CASSLGTSGTNEQFF
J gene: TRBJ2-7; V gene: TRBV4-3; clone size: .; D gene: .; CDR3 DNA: TGCGCCAGCAGCCAAGAAGCCCCCTACGAGCAGTACTTC; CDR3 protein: CASSQEAPYEQYF
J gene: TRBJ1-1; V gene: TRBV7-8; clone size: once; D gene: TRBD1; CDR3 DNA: TGTGCCCGCAGCTTAGGGGGCGGGGGGCTAGCTTTCTTT; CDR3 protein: CARSLGGGGLAFF
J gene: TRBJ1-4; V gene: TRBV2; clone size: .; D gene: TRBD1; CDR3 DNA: TGTGCCAGCAGTGAAATTTCTCCGGGGGACAGAGATGAAAAACTGTTTTTT; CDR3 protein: CASSEISPGDRDEKLFF
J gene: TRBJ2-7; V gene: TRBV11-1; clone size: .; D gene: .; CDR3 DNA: TGTGCCAGCAGCTTAGCCGTAACAGGTTACCCCTACGAGCAGTACTTC; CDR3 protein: CASSLAVTGYPYEQYF
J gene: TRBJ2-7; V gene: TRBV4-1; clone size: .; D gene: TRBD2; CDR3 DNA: TGCGCCAGCAGCCTACGACTAGCGGGAGCCCCCTCCTCCTACGAGCAGTACTTC; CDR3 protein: CASSLRLAGAPSSYEQYF
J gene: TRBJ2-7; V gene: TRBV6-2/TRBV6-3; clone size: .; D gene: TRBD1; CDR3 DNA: TGTGCCAGCAGCCCCCAGGGACAGGGGGTCTACGAGCAGTACTTC; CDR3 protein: CASSPQGQGVYEQYF